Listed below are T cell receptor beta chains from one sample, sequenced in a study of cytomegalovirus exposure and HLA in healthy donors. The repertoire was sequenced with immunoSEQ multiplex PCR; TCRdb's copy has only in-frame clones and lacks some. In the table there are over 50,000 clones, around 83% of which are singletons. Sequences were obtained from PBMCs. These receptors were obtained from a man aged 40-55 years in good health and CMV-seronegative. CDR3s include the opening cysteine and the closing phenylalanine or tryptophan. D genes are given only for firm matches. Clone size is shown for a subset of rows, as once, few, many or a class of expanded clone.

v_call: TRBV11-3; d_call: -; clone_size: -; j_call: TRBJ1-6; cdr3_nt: TGTGCCAGCAGCTCAAGTCGCGGTTCACCCCTCCACTTT; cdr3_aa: CASSSSRGSPLHF
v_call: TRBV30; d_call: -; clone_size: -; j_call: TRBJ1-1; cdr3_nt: TGTGCCTGGAGTTGGTCGACAGAGAACACTGAAGCTTTCTTT; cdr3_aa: CAWSWSTENTEAFF
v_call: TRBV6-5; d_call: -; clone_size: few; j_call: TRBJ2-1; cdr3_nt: TGTGCCAGCAGCCGAGGACAGCCACCTTACAATGAGCAGTTCTTC; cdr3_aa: CASSRGQPPYNEQFF
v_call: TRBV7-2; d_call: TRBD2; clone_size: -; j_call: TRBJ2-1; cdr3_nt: TGTGCCAGCAGCTTAGTAGGTAGCGGGGGTAATGAGCAGTTCTTC; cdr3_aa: CASSLVGSGGNEQFF
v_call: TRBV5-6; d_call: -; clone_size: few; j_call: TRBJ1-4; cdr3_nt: TGTGCCAGCAGCTTGGATGGGGGCAGGGGCGAAAAACTGTTTTTT; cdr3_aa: CASSLDGGRGEKLFF
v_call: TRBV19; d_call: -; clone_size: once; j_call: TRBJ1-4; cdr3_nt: TGTGCCAGTAAGGAGGCTCCCCTCGAAAAACTGTTTTTT; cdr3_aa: CASKEAPLEKLFF
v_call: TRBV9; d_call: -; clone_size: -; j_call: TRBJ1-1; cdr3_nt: TGTGCCAGCAGCGTAGATAACAGGGTTCACACTGAAGCTTTCTTT; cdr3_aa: CASSVDNRVHTEAFF
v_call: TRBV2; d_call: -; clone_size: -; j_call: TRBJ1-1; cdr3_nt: TGTGCCAGCATCCGGCAGACAAACACTGAAGCTTTCTTT; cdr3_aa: CASIRQTNTEAFF
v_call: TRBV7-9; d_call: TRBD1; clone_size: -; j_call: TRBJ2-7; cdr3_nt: TGTGCCAGCAGCTCAATCTCAGGGGGCCCCTACGAGCAGTACTTC; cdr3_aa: CASSSISGGPYEQYF
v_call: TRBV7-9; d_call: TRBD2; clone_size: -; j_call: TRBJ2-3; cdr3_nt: TGTGCCAGCAGCTCGGGGACTAGCGGGGCCCCGGGGACGCAGTATTTT; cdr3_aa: CASSSGTSGAPGTQYF
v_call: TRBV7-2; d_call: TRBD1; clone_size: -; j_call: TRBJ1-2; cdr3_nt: TGTGCCAGCAGGCCGACAGGGGGCAGCTATGGCTACACCTTC; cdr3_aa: CASRPTGGSYGYTF
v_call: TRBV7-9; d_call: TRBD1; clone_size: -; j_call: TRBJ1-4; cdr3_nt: TGTGCCAGCAGCGCCCAAACAGGGGGCGGTGAAAAACTGTTTTTT; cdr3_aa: CASSAQTGGGEKLFF
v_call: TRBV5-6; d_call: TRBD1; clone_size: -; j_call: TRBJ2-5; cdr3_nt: TGTGCCAGCAGCGGGTCGGGACAGGGGATCCAGTACTTC; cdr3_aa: CASSGSGQGIQYF
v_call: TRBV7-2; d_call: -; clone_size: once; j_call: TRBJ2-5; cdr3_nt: TGTGCCAGCAGCGGTAGTGGAGAGACCCAGTACTTC; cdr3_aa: CASSGSGETQYF
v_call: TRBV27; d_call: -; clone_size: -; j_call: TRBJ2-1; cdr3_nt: TGTGCCAGCAGTTTATCGAGGCGGGACAGTATCTATGAGCAGTTCTTC; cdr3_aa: CASSLSRRDSIYEQFF
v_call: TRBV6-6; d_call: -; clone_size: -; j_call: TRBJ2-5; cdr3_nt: TGTGCCAGCAGTCGCCGACAGGAACAAGAGACCCAGTACTTC; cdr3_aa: CASSRRQEQETQYF
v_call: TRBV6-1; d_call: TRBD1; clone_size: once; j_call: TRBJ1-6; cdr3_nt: TGTGCCAGCAGTGGCCAGACAGGGACGCGTTCACCCCTCCACTTT; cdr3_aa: CASSGQTGTRSPLHF
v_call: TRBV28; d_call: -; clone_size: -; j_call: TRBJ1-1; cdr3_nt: TGTGCCAGCAGGACACCGGGGGGCACTGAAGCTTTCTTT; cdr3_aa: CASRTPGGTEAFF
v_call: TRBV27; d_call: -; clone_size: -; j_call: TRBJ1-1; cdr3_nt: TGTGCCAGCAGTTGGGGGACATCCGGCACTGAAGCTTTCTTT; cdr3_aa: CASSWGTSGTEAFF
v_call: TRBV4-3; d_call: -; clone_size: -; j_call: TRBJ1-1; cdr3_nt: TGCGCCAGCAGCCAAGAAGGGGCCGTGGCTGAAGCTTTCTTT; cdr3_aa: CASSQEGAVAEAFF
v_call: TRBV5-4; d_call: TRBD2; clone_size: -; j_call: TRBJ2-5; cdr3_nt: TGTGCCAGCAGCTTGGGGGGTAGCGGGTCGTCAGAGACCCAGTACTTC; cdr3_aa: CASSLGGSGSSETQYF
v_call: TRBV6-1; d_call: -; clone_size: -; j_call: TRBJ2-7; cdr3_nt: TGTGCCAGCTGCACAGCATCCTACGAGCAGTACTTC; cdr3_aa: CASCTASYEQYF
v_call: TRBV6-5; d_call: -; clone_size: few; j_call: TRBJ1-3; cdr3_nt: TGTGCCAGCAGCCCCCCAGGGCAGGGAAACACCATATATTTT; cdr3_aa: CASSPPGQGNTIYF
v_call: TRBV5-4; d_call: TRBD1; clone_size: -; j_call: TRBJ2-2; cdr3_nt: TGTGCCAGCAGCATGAAGGGACAGGGGGCAAACACCGGGGAGCTGTTTTTT; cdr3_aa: CASSMKGQGANTGELFF
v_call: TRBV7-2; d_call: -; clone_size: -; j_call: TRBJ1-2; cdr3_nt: TGTGCCAGCAGCTTAGCGGTTGGGAGACAGGAAGTCTATGGCTACACCTTC; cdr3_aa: CASSLAVGRQEVYGYTF
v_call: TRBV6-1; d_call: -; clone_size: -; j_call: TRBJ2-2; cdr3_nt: TGTGCCAGCAGTGAACAGAGGGTTGACGGGGAGCTGTTTTTT; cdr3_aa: CASSEQRVDGELFF
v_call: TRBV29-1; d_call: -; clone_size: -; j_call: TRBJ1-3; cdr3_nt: TGCAGCGTAGTTGACGGACTCTCTGGAAACACCATATATTTT; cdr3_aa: CSVVDGLSGNTIYF
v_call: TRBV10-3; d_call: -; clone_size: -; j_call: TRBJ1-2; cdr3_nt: TGTGCCATCAGTGAGAGGGTCCAGGGGATTGGCTACACCTTC; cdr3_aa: CAISERVQGIGYTF
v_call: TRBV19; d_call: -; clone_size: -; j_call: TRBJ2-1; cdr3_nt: TGTGCCAGTAGTAACAGACAGGCCAATGAGCAGTTCTTC; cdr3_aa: CASSNRQANEQFF
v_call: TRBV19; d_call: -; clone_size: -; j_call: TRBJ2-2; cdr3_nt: TGTGCCACTAAGTCGCTGCCAACGAACACCGGGGAGCTGTTTTTT; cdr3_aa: CATKSLPTNTGELFF
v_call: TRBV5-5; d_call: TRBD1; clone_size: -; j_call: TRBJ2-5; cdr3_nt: TGTGCCAGCAGCTGGGGACAGGGTGGGGAGACCCAGTACTTC; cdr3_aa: CASSWGQGGETQYF
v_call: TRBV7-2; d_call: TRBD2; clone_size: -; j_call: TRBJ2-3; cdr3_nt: TGTGCCAGCAGCCCCACGACTAGCGGGCCACTGGGCACAGATACGCAGTATTTT; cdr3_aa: CASSPTTSGPLGTDTQYF
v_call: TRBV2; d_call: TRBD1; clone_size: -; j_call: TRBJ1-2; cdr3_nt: TGTGCCAGCAGTCGACAGGGGAGAGATGGCTACACCTTC; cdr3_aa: CASSRQGRDGYTF
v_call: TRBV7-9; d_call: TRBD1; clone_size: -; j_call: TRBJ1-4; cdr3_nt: TGTGCCAGCAGCGGAATAGGGACAGGGGATGAAAAACTGTTTTTT; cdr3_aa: CASSGIGTGDEKLFF
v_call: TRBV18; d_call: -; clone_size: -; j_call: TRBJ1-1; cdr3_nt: TGTGCCAGCTCACCACCCGGGGGGGAGACTGAAGCTTTCTTT; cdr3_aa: CASSPPGGETEAFF
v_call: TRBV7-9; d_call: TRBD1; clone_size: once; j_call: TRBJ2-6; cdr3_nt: TGTGCCAGCAGCCGGGACAGACTTTCTGGGGCCAACGTCCTGACTTTC; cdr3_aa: CASSRDRLSGANVLTF
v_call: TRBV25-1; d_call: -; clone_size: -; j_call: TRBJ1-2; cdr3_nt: TGTGCCACCCGAGGGTCGGATTCCCAGTATGGCTACACCTTC; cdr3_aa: CATRGSDSQYGYTF
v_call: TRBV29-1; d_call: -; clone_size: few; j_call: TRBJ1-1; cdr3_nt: TGCAGCGTCTCAGACACTGAAGCTTTCTTT; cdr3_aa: CSVSDTEAFF
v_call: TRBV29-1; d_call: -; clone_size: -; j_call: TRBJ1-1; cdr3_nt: TGCAGCGTCCGAAGATCAGGGAATGAAGCTTTCTTT; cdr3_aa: CSVRRSGNEAFF
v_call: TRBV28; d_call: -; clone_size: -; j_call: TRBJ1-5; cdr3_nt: TGTGCCAGCAGTCCCCATTCAGGGAACTATCAGCCCCAGCATTTT; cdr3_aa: CASSPHSGNYQPQHF
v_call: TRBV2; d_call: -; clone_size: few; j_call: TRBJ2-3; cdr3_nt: TGTGCCAGCAGTGACCCAGGGGAACTCTCAGATACGCAGTATTTT; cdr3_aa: CASSDPGELSDTQYF
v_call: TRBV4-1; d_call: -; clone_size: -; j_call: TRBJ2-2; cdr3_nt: TGCGCCAGCAGCCAGGATCCTCAGGGGATCGGCGGGGAGCTGTTTTTT; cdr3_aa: CASSQDPQGIGGELFF
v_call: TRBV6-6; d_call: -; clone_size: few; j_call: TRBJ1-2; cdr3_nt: TGTGCCAGCAGCGTCCTTTATAACTATGGCTACACCTTC; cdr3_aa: CASSVLYNYGYTF
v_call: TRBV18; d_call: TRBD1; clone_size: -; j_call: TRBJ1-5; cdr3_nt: TGTGCCAGCTCGCCTGACGGACAGGTCAATCAGCCCCAGCATTTT; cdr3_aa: CASSPDGQVNQPQHF
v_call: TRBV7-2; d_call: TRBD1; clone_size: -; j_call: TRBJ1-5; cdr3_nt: TGTGCCAGCAGCCCATTGAGGGGACAGGGGGGCCAGCCCCAGCATTTT; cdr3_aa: CASSPLRGQGGQPQHF
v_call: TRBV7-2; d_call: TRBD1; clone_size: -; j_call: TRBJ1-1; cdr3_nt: TGTGCCAGCAGCTGGGACAGGGTATTCGGCACTGAAGCTTTCTTT; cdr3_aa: CASSWDRVFGTEAFF
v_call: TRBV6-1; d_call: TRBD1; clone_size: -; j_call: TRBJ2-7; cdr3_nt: TGTGCCAGCAGTGAAGCTGGGACAGGGTTTAACGAGCAGTACTTC; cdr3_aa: CASSEAGTGFNEQYF
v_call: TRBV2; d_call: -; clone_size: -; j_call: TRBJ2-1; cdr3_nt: TGTGCCAGCAGTGATGCGTCCAATGAGCAGTTCTTC; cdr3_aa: CASSDASNEQFF
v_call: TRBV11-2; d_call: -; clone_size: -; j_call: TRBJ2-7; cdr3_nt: TGTGCCAGCAGCTTAGTAGGGGGACCTCTAGCCGAGCAGTACTTC; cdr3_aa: CASSLVGGPLAEQYF
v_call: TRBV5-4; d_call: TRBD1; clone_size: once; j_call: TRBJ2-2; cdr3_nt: TGTGCCAGCACCCCACCTCCGGGACAGGGGGCCACCGGGGAGCTGTTTTTT; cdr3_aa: CASTPPPGQGATGELFF
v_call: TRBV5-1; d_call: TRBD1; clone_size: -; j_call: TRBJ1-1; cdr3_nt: TGCGCCAGCAGCGGGGGACAGACGAACACTGAAGCTTTCTTT; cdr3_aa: CASSGGQTNTEAFF